The count of the clone carrying this TCR beta chain is one. Antigen unknown. No fewer than 5.5 micrograms of total RNA were isolated from every sample. PCR was performed a second time for about 7 to 11 cycles using a sample-barcoded 5' primer and a J-beta primer mix. Every sample returned 2.5 million or more CDR3-containing paired-end reads. TCRdb re-called the 5' RACE reads through MiXCR, storing one row per CDR3 protein. The profile shows about a million distinct CDR3 sequences, just over 50% of them singletons. The sample comes from a study of blood T cells in healthy people across ages. Background on the study: About one barcoded beta molecule per two T cells was the capture yield of template switching. Study-level results: Investigators treated diversity estimates from one million T cells as underestimates.

CDR1 MNHEY and CDR2 SMNVEV come from the germline V gene (reference sequence). V lost 6 bases to trimming and J lost 5 bases; unmatched junction nucleotides: 10. The CDR3 extends over 15 amino acids. The chain recombines TRBV27 with TRBJ2-1; 7 bases fit TRBD1. Source material: blood. The source of this sequence is a woman aged 60-75 years in good health. CDR3 region: CASSQQGIPNNEQFF. The CDR3 nucleotides read TGTGCCAGCAGCCAACAGGGGATCCCTAACAATGAGCAGTTCTTC.